The clone carrying this T cell receptor beta chain was seen repeatedly, ten times or more. What it binds is unknown. The sample originates from a study of T-cell memory formation after mild COVID-19. Whole-study findings and limits: Pre-infection memory held some responding clones, suggesting pre-existing cross-reactive T cells responded. Second-wave clones that peaked on day 37 lacked confirmed SARS-CoV-2 specificity.

Constant-segment primers served in 5'RACE that generated TCR alpha and TCR beta cDNA libraries bearing sample barcodes and UMIs. Using its own MiXCR run on the 5' RACE reads, TCRdb lists one record per CDR3 protein. The sample lists 550,000 to 600,000 distinct CDR3 sequences, around 16% occurring once. The CDR3 has 12 amino acids. Per germline, CDR1 SEHNR and CDR2 FQNEAQ (reference sequence). V was pared by 2 bases and J by 4 bases, with 5 bases between. This receptor was identified in an adult woman who had mild COVID-19 (a few samples of this study predate the infection). Cell type and time point are not known. Sequenced: PBMCs or a T cell subset sorted from them (not recorded which). This sequence joins TRBV7-9 and TRBJ2-5; no clear D. CDR3 region: CASSLNRETQYF. The CDR3 nucleotides read TGTGCCAGCAGCTTAAATCGAGAGACCCAGTACTTC. Drawing the rest from reference TRBV7-9 and TRBJ2-5, the complete variable domain is DTGVSQNPRHKITKRGQNVTFRCDPISEHNRLYWYRQTLGQGPEFLTYFQNEAQLEKSRLLSDRFSAERPKGSFSTLEIQRTEQGDSAMYLCASSLNRETQYFGPGTRLLVL.